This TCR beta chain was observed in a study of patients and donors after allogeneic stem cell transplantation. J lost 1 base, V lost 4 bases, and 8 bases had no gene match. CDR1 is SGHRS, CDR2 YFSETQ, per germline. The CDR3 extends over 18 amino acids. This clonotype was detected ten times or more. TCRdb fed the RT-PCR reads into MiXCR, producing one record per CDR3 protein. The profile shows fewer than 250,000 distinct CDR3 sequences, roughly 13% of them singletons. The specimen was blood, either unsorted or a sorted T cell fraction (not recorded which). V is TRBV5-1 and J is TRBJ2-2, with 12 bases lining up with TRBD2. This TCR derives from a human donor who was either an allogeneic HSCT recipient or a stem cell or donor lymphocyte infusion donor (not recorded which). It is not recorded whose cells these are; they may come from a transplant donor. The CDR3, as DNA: TGCGCCAGCAGCCCCGGACTAGCGGGATTGTGGAACACCGGGGAGCTGTTTTTT. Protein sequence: CASSPGLAGLWNTGELFF.